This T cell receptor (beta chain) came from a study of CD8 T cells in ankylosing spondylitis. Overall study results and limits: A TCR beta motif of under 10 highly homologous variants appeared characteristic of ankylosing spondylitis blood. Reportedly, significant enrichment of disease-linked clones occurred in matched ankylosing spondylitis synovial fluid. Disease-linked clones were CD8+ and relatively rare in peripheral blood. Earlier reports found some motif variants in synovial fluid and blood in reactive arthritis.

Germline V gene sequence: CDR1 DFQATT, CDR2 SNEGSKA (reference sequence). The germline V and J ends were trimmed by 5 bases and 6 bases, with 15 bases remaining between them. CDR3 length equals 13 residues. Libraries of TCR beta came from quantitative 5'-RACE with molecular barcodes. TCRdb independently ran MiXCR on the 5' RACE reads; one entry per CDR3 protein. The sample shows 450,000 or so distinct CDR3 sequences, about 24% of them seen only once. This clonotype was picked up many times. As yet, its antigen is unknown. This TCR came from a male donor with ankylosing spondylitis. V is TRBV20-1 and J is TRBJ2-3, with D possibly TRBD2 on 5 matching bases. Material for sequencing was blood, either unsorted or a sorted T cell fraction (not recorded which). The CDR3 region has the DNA TGCAGTGCTGGAAGCCAGGAGGCGGATACGCAGTATTTT. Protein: CSAGSQEADTQYF.